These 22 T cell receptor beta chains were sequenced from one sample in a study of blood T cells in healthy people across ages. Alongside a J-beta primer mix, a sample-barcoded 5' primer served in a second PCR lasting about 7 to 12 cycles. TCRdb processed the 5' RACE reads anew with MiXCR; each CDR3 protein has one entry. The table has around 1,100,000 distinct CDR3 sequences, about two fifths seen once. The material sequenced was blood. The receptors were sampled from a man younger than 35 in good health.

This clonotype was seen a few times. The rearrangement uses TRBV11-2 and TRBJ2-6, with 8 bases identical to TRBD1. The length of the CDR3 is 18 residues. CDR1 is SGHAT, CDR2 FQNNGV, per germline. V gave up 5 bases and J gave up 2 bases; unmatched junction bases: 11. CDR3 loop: CASSMTGQGVTGANVLTF. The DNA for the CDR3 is TGTGCCAGCAGCATGACCGGACAGGGTGTTACTGGGGCCAACGTCCTGACTTTC. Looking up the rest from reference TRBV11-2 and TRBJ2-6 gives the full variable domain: EAGVAQSPRYKIIEKRQSVAFWCNPISGHATLYWYQQILGQGPKLLIQFQNNGVVDDSQLPKDRFSAERLKGVDSTLKIQPAKLEDSAVYLCASSMTGQGVTGANVLTFGAGSRLTVL.

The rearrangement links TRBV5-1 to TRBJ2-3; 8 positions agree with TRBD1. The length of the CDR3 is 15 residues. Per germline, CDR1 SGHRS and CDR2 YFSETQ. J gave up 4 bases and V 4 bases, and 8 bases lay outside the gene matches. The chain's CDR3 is CASSRTGSDPDTQYF. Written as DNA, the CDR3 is TGCGCCAGCAGCCGGACAGGGTCGGATCCAGATACGCAGTATTTT.

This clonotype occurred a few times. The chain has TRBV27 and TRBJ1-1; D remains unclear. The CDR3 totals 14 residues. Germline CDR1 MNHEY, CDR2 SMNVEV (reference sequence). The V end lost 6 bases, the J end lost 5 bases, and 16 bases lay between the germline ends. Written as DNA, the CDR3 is TGTGCCAGCAGCCATAAATCGAGGTCTACTGAAGCTTTCTTT. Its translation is CASSHKSRSTEAFF.

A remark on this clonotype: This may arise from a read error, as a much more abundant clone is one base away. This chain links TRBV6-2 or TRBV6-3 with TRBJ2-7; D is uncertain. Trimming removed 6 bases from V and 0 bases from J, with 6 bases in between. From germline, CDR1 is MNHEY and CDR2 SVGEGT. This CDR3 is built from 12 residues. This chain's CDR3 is CASSKNSYEQYF. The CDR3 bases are TGTGCCAGCAGCAAGAACTCCTACGAGCAGTACTTC.

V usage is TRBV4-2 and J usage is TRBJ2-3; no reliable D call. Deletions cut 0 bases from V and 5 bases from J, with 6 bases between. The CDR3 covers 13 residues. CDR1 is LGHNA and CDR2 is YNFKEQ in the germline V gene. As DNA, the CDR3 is TGTGCCAGCAGCCAAGAACGGAAAGATACGCAGTATTTT. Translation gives CASSQERKDTQYF.

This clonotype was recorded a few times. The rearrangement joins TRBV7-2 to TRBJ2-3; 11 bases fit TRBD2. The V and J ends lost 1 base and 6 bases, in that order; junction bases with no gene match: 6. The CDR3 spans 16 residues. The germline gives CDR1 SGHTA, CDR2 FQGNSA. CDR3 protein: CASSLDSGGARDTQYF. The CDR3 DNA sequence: TGTGCCAGCAGCTTAGATAGCGGGGGGGCTCGGGATACGCAGTATTTT. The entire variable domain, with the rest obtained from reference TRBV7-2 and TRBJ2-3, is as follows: GAGVSQSPSNKVTEKGKDVELRCDPISGHTALYWYRQSLGQGLEFLIYFQGNSAPDKSGLPSDRFSAERTGGSVSTLTIQRTQQEDSAVYLCASSLDSGGARDTQYFGPGTRLTVL.

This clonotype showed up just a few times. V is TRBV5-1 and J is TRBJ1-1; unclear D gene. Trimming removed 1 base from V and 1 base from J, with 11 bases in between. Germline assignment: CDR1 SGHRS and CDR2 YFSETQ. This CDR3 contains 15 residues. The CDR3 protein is CASSLSGAGNTEAFF. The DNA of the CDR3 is TGCGCCAGCAGCTTGTCCGGAGCGGGGAACACTGAAGCTTTCTTT.

CDR3 sequence (DNA): TGTGCCAGCAGCTCTGAGGACAGGAGTTACAATGAGCAGTTCTTC. It specifies CASSSEDRSYNEQFF. This chain joins TRBV7-9 and TRBJ2-1; 7 nucleotides agree with TRBD1. V gave up 4 bases and J gave up 4 bases; unmatched junction bases: 7. The CDR3 runs to 15 residues. Germline V gives CDR1 SEHNR, CDR2 FQNEAQ (reference sequence).

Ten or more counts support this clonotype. The CDR3 region is CASSQILGGFGTEAFF. In DNA, the CDR3 is TGTGCCAGCAGCCAAATTCTGGGGGGTTTTGGCACTGAAGCTTTCTTT. The J gene is TRBJ1-1, the V gene TRBV27; perhaps TRBD1 as D (5 bases). Germline-derived CDR1 and CDR2 are MNHEY and SMNVEV (reference sequence). The CDR3 loop spans 16 amino acids. Between the trimmed V and J ends, which lost 6 bases and 4 bases, there was a span of 21 bases.

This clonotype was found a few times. CDR3 region: CASRTANTQYF. DNA of the CDR3: TGTGCCAGCCGGACCGCCAATACGCAGTATTTT. The chain employs TRBV2 and TRBJ2-3, with unresolved D. CDR3 length: 11 residues. Per germline, CDR1 SNHLY and CDR2 FYNNEI. Trimming stripped 8 bases from V and 7 bases from J, with 10 bases between.

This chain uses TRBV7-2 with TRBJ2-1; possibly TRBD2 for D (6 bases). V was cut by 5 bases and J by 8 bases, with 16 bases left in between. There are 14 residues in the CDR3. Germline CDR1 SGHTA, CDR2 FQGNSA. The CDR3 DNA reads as TGTGCCAGCAGCCCGGCGACTAGAGGCGATGAGCAGTTCTTC. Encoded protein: CASSPATRGDEQFF.

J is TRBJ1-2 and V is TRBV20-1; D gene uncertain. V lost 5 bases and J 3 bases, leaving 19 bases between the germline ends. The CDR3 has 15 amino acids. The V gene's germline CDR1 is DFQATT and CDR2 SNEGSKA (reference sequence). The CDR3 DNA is TGCAGTGCTGACCCCCCCTCCGGTGGTGACTATGGCTACACCTTC. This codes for CSADPPSGGDYGYTF.

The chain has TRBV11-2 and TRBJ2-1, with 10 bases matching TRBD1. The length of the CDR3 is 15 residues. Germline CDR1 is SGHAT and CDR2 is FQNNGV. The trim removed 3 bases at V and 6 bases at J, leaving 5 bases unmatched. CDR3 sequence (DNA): TGTGCCAGCAGCTTCTCCGGGACAGGGGCCAATGAGCAGTTCTTC. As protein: CASSFSGTGANEQFF. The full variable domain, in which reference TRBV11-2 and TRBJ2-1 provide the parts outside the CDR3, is EAGVAQSPRYKIIEKRQSVAFWCNPISGHATLYWYQQILGQGPKLLIQFQNNGVVDDSQLPKDRFSAERLKGVDSTLKIQPAKLEDSAVYLCASSFSGTGANEQFFGPGTRLTVL.

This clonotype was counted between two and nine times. CDR3 DNA sequence: TGTGCCAGCGGCGCGATACGTGAAGGTGGCTACACCTTC. This encodes CASGAIREGGYTF. This chain links TRBV6-6 with TRBJ1-2; D gene unclear. Per germline, CDR1 MNHNY and CDR2 SVGAGI (reference sequence). V was trimmed by 8 bases and J by 7 bases, leaving 17 bases between them. The CDR3 contains 13 residues.

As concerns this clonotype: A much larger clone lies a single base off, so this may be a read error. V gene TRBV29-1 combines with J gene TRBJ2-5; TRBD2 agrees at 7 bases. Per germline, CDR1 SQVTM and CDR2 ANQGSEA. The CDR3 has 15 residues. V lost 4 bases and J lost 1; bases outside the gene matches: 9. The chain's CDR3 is CSVVPPAGAQETQYF. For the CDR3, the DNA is TGCAGCGTTGTCCCCCCGGCGGGAGCCCAAGAGACCCAGTACTTC.

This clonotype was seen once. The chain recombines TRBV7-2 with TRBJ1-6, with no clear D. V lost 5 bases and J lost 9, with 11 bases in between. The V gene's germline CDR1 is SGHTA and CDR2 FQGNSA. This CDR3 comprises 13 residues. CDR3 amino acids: CASSQRLGSPLHF. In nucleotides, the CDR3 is TGTGCCAGCAGCCAAAGGCTCGGTTCACCCCTCCACTTT.

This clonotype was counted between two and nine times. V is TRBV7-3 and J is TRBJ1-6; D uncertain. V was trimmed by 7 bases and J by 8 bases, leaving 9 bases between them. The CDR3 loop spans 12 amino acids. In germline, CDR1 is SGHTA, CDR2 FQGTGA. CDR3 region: CASKKRHSPLHF. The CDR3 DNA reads TGTGCCAGCAAAAAACGTCATTCACCCCTCCACTTT.

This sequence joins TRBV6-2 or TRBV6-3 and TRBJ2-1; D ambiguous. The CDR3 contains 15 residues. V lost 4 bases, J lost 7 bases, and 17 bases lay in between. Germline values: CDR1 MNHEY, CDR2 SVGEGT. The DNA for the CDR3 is TGTGCCAGCAGTTCCCCAGGACCCTCCCCGAATGAGCAGTTCTTC. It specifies CASSSPGPSPNEQFF.

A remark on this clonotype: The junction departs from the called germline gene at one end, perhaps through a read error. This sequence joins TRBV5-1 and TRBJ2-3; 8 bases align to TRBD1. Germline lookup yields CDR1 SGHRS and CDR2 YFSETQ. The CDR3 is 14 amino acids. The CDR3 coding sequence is TGCGCCAGCAGCCCTGGGACAGGACCAGATGCGCAGTATTTT. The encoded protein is CASSPGTGPDAQYF.

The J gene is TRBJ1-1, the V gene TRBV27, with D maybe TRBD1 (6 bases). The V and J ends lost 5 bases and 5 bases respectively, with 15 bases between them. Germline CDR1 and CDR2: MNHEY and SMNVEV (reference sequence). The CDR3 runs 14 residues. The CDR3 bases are TGTGCCAGCAGTCCCGCAGGGGTAGGAACTGAAGCTTTCTTT. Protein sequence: CASSPAGVGTEAFF.

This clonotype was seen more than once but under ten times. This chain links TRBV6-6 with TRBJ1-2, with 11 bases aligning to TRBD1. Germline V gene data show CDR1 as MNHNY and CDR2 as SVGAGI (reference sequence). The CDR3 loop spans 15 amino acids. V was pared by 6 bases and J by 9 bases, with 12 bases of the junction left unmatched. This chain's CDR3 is CASSTMKDRGRSYTF. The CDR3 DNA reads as TGTGCCAGCAGCACCATGAAGGACAGGGGGCGGAGCTACACCTTC.

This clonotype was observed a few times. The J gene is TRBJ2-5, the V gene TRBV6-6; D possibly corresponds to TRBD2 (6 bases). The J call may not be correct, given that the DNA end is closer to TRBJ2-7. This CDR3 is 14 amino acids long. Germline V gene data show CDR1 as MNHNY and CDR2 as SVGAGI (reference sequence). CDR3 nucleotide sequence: TGTGCCAGCAAGATGGGGGGTGTGGGTCACGAGCAGTACTTC. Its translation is CASKMGGVGHEQYF.